A selection of T cell receptor beta chains follows, all from one sample in a study of cytomegalovirus exposure and HLA in healthy donors. Here immunoSEQ multiplex PCR was the method, and the copy in TCRdb shows in-frame clones only, minus some. This sample has 150,000 to 200,000 clones, with just under 90% found just once. Specimen: PBMCs. These receptors all come from a man between 18 and 29 years old in good health and CMV-seropositive. Each CDR3 is given with its conserved first and last residue. A D gene is named only where the DNA matches it firmly. Only some rows state a clone size, as once, few, many or a class for expanded clones.

J: TRBJ2-1; V: TRBV5-6; D: TRBD2; size: .; CDR3: CASSPGLAGISSYNEQFF; DNA: TGTGCCAGCAGCCCGGGACTAGCGGGAATAAGCTCCTACAATGAGCAGTTCTTC
J: TRBJ2-7; V: TRBV18; D: .; size: few; CDR3: CASSPGRGSLSSYEQYF; DNA: TGTGCCAGCTCACCGGGTAGGGGGTCACTCAGCTCCTACGAGCAGTACTTC
J: TRBJ2-1; V: TRBV2; D: .; size: .; CDR3: CASKFRAGYNEQFF; DNA: TGTGCCAGCAAATTCAGGGCGGGATACAATGAGCAGTTCTTC
J: TRBJ1-1; V: TRBV9; D: TRBD1; size: .; CDR3: CASSPLGQGASTEAFF; DNA: TGTGCCAGCAGCCCACTAGGACAGGGGGCGAGCACTGAAGCTTTCTTT
J: TRBJ2-1; V: TRBV5-1; D: TRBD1; size: .; CDR3: CASSKDREGSYNEQFF; DNA: TGCGCCAGCAGCAAGGACAGGGAAGGCTCCTACAATGAGCAGTTCTTC
J: TRBJ2-1; V: TRBV7-2; D: .; size: .; CDR3: CASSQSRGNEQFF; DNA: TGTGCCAGCAGCCAAAGTAGGGGGAATGAGCAGTTCTTC
J: TRBJ2-5; V: TRBV7-9; D: TRBD2; size: .; CDR3: CASSRSGGKETQYF; DNA: TGTGCCAGCAGCAGATCGGGGGGTAAGGAGACCCAGTACTTC
J: TRBJ1-2; V: TRBV2; D: TRBD1; size: few; CDR3: CASSEGTEPIYGYTF; DNA: TGTGCCAGCAGCGAAGGGACAGAACCCATCTATGGCTACACCTTC
J: TRBJ2-7; V: TRBV4-1; D: .; size: .; CDR3: CASSQALMTSLRGEQYF; DNA: TGCGCCAGCAGCCAAGCCCTTATGACTAGTTTACGCGGCGAGCAGTACTTC
J: TRBJ2-1; V: TRBV21-1; D: .; size: .; CDR3: CASSKAHAGGPCGNEQFF; DNA: TGTGCCAGCAGCAAAGCTCACGCGGGAGGGCCTTGTGGGAATGAGCAGTTCTTC
J: TRBJ2-3; V: TRBV9; D: TRBD2; size: once; CDR3: CASSVLREGLPDTQYF; DNA: TGTGCCAGCAGCGTATTGCGGGAGGGCCTACCAGATACGCAGTATTTT
J: TRBJ2-1; V: TRBV5-6; D: .; size: .; CDR3: CASSLGQYLNSYNEQFF; DNA: TGTGCCAGCAGCTTAGGACAGTACTTAAATTCCTACAATGAGCAGTTCTTC
J: TRBJ2-1; V: TRBV5-1; D: TRBD2; size: .; CDR3: CASSWGTSGTDEQFF; DNA: TGCGCCAGCAGCTGGGGGACTAGCGGGACGGATGAGCAGTTCTTC
J: TRBJ2-7; V: TRBV27; D: .; size: .; CDR3: CASSLGQSYEQYF; DNA: TGTGCCAGCAGTTTGGGGCAATCCTACGAGCAGTACTTC
J: TRBJ2-3; V: TRBV28; D: TRBD2; size: .; CDR3: CASSNFAGTSGSTDTQYF; DNA: TGTGCCAGCAGTAACTTCGCCGGGACTAGCGGGAGCACAGATACGCAGTATTTT
J: TRBJ1-3; V: TRBV18; D: .; size: .; CDR3: CASSPLTTGQSSGNTIYF; DNA: TGTGCCAGCTCACCTCTAACGACAGGTCAGAGCTCTGGAAACACCATATATTTT
J: TRBJ2-1; V: TRBV11-3; D: .; size: .; CDR3: CASSLGPYNEQFF; DNA: TGTGCCAGCAGCTTAGGGCCCTACAATGAGCAGTTCTTC
J: TRBJ1-1; V: TRBV7-3; D: .; size: .; CDR3: CASSSGRTGVNTEAFF; DNA: TGTGCCAGCAGCTCGGGCAGGACTGGGGTGAACACTGAAGCTTTCTTT
J: TRBJ1-2; V: TRBV18; D: .; size: .; CDR3: CASSPRQIHGYTF; DNA: TGTGCCAGCTCACCACGACAGATTCATGGCTACACCTTC
J: TRBJ1-1; V: TRBV15; D: .; size: once; CDR3: CATSRAPNTEAFF; DNA: TGTGCCACCAGCAGAGCCCCTAACACTGAAGCTTTCTTT
J: TRBJ1-1; V: TRBV25-1; D: TRBD1; size: .; CDR3: CASRARDRRGAEAFF; DNA: TGTGCCAGCAGGGCCCGGGACAGGAGGGGCGCTGAAGCTTTCTTT
J: TRBJ2-5; V: TRBV19; D: TRBD1; size: .; CDR3: CASSRTGVVIETQYF; DNA: TGTGCCAGTAGTCGGACAGGGGTTGTTATAGAGACCCAGTACTTC
J: TRBJ1-2; V: TRBV28; D: .; size: .; CDR3: CASSNDYAAGYTF; DNA: TGTGCCAGCAGCAACGATTATGCGGCTGGCTACACCTTC
J: TRBJ2-7; V: TRBV19; D: .; size: .; CDR3: CASSIGTRGTYYEQYF; DNA: TGTGCCAGTAGTATAGGGACGCGGGGCACTTACTACGAGCAGTACTTC
J: TRBJ2-7; V: TRBV11-1; D: TRBD1; size: .; CDR3: CASSLSDRDDYEQYF; DNA: TGTGCCAGCAGCTTGTCCGACAGGGACGACTACGAGCAGTACTTC
J: TRBJ2-3; V: TRBV4-1; D: TRBD1; size: .; CDR3: CASSQPGQQVPDTQYF; DNA: TGCGCCAGCAGCCAGCCGGGACAGCAGGTACCAGATACGCAGTATTTT
J: TRBJ2-5; V: TRBV15; D: .; size: .; CDR3: CATSREVGRETQYF; DNA: TGTGCCACCAGCAGAGAAGTAGGGAGAGAGACCCAGTACTTC
J: TRBJ1-4; V: TRBV28; D: TRBD1; size: .; CDR3: CASRLPGQGAGEKLFF; DNA: TGTGCCAGCAGACTACCGGGACAGGGGGCGGGGGAAAAACTGTTTTTT
J: TRBJ2-2; V: TRBV18; D: TRBD2; size: .; CDR3: CASSPRVAGGNTGELFF; DNA: TGTGCCAGCTCACCAAGAGTAGCGGGCGGGAACACCGGGGAGCTGTTTTTT
J: TRBJ2-7; V: TRBV7-2; D: TRBD1; size: .; CDR3: CASSLVRDRVNEQYF; DNA: TGTGCCAGCAGCTTAGTAAGGGACAGGGTGAACGAGCAGTACTTC
J: TRBJ2-7; V: TRBV28; D: .; size: .; CDR3: CASSLWLLAYEQYF; DNA: TGTGCCAGCAGTTTATGGCTGCTAGCCTACGAGCAGTACTTC
J: TRBJ2-7; V: TRBV18; D: TRBD1; size: .; CDR3: CASSPRTGDDEQYF; DNA: TGTGCCAGCTCACCCCGGACAGGGGACGACGAGCAGTACTTC
J: TRBJ1-1; V: TRBV7-9; D: .; size: .; CDR3: CASSLGWGEGTEAFF; DNA: TGTGCCAGCAGCTTGGGGTGGGGGGAAGGCACTGAAGCTTTCTTT
J: TRBJ2-7; V: TRBV11-1; D: TRBD2; size: .; CDR3: CASSSSRGLAGDEQYF; DNA: TGTGCCAGCAGCTCTAGCCGCGGACTAGCGGGAGACGAGCAGTACTTC
J: TRBJ2-5; V: TRBV10-3; D: TRBD2; size: .; CDR3: CAISDGRAMETQYF; DNA: TGTGCCATCAGTGACGGGAGGGCGATGGAGACCCAGTACTTC
J: TRBJ1-4; V: TRBV10-2; D: TRBD1; size: .; CDR3: CASTPGQGIAGGEKLFF; DNA: TGCGCCAGCACCCCCGGACAGGGGATAGCGGGAGGCGAAAAACTGTTTTTT
J: TRBJ2-6; V: TRBV18; D: TRBD1; size: once; CDR3: CASSPGTGGSGANVLTF; DNA: TGTGCCAGCTCACCAGGGACAGGGGGGTCTGGGGCCAACGTCCTGACTTTC
J: TRBJ2-5; V: TRBV5-4; D: .; size: .; CDR3: CASSRSQDQETQYF; DNA: TGTGCCAGCAGCCGATCGCAGGACCAAGAGACCCAGTACTTC